This is a list of T cell receptor beta chains from one sample in a study of blood T cell repertoires in COVID-19. Repertoires were generated with immunoSEQ multiplex PCR, while TCRdb's copy carries only in-frame clones and drops some. Altogether some 110,000 clones are present, around 80% being singletons, with the ten largest covering roughly 6%. Sequencing was done on a sample of peripheral blood. The receptors were sampled from a man in his 70s with acute or convalescent COVID-19. Each CDR3 is given with its conserved first and last residue. D genes are given only for firm matches. Clone size is shown for a subset of rows, as once, few, many or a class of expanded clone.

clone size,V gene,J gene,D gene,CDR3 protein,CDR3 DNA
few,TRBV19,TRBJ1-1,.,CASSNHRGVPGNTEAFF,TGTGCCAGTAGTAATCATCGGGGGGTTCCTGGGAACACTGAAGCTTTCTTT
.,TRBV28,TRBJ1-4,.,CASMQEKLFF,TGTGCCAGCATGCAGGAAAAACTGTTTTTT
.,TRBV19,TRBJ2-1,.,CASGGGLPLSYNEQFF,TGTGCCAGTGGGGGCGGACTTCCCCTCTCCTACAATGAGCAGTTCTTC
.,TRBV7-2,TRBJ2-6,TRBD2,CASSLAASGRVSGANVLTF,TGTGCCAGCAGCTTAGCGGCTAGCGGGAGGGTATCTGGGGCCAACGTCCTGACTTTC
.,TRBV11-3,TRBJ1-5,TRBD1,CASSLGARGSNQPQHF,TGTGCCAGCAGCTTAGGGGCCAGGGGGAGCAATCAGCCCCAGCATTTT
.,TRBV5-1,TRBJ2-2,.,CASSFDRAGVFAGELFF,TGCGCCAGCAGCTTCGACAGAGCCGGAGTCTTCGCCGGGGAGCTGTTTTTT
.,TRBV7-9,TRBJ2-3,.,CASSIDNRDTQYF,TGTGCCAGCAGCATAGACAACCGAGATACGCAGTATTTT
.,TRBV2,TRBJ1-1,TRBD1,CASSEAWDRKDTEAFF,TGTGCCAGCAGTGAGGCTTGGGACAGAAAAGACACTGAAGCTTTCTTT
once,TRBV15,TRBJ2-3,TRBD1,CATSGLGQGGPDTQYF,TGTGCCACCAGCGGTTTGGGACAGGGAGGTCCAGATACGCAGTATTTT
.,TRBV5-1,TRBJ2-1,TRBD2,CASSLGLADSYNEQFF,TGCGCCAGCAGCTTGGGACTAGCGGACTCCTACAATGAGCAGTTCTTC
.,TRBV9,TRBJ1-6,TRBD1,CASSERDRGNSPLHF,TGTGCCAGCAGCGAGCGGGACAGGGGTAATTCACCCCTCCACTTT